The 30 T cell receptor beta chains reported below all come from one sample, sequenced in a study of T-cell reconstitution after alpha-beta-depleted transplantation in children. Unique molecular identifiers were incorporated during preparation of the TCRbeta library. One entry per CDR3 protein, called by TCRdb with MiXCR from the PCR reads. The table records fewer than 550,000 distinct CDR3 sequences, about 17% of them present only once. The sequencing used PBMCs, mostly from graft donor cells, collected 360 days after TCRalphabeta/CD19-depleted stem cell transplant. The source of these receptors is a boy younger than two who had a stem cell transplant for Wiskott-Aldrich syndrome, so the T cells may come from the graft donor.

The V and J genes are TRBV4-2 and TRBJ1-6; D is unresolved. The CDR3 runs to 17 residues. CDR1 is LGHNA and CDR2 is YNFKEQ in the germline V gene. Trimming left V 0 bases short and J 5 bases short, with 14 bases between. The CDR3 sequence is CASSQDLGGPDNSPLHF. The CDR3 DNA reads TGTGCCAGCAGCCAAGATCTTGGAGGGCCCGATAATTCACCCCTCCACTTT.

This chain links TRBV19 with TRBJ2-5, with a tentative D call TRBD1 (6 bases). Germline-derived CDR1 and CDR2 are LNHDA and SQIVND (reference sequence). V lost 2 bases to trimming and J lost 1 base, with 11 bases between them. This CDR3 spans 15 amino acids. CDR3 protein: CASSIRGTAQETQYF. CDR3 DNA sequence: TGTGCCAGTAGTATAAGGGGGACCGCCCAAGAGACCCAGTACTTC.

The chain uses TRBV9 and TRBJ2-1; no firm D call. The CDR3 is 12 amino acids. V was shortened by 4 bases and J by 2 bases, with 4 bases between the two germline ends. Per the germline V gene, CDR1 is SGDLS and CDR2 is YYNGEE. The CDR3 region is CASSPAYNEQFF. CDR3 DNA: TGTGCCAGCAGCCCCGCCTACAATGAGCAGTTCTTC.

This clonotype was seen a few times. The chain couples TRBV10-3 to TRBJ2-7; the D gene is possibly TRBD1 (5 bases). The length of the CDR3 is 13 residues. Germline CDR1 and CDR2: ENHRY and SYGVKD. Trimming left V 4 bases short and J 0 bases short, with 7 bases between. The CDR3 DNA follows: TGTGCCATCAGTGTCAGGGTCTCCTACGAGCAGTACTTC. Translation: CAISVRVSYEQYF.

The CDR3 loop is CASRPRGWETQYF. In DNA form, the CDR3 reads TGTGCCAGCAGGCCCCGAGGGTGGGAGACCCAGTACTTC. The chain combines TRBV6-1 with TRBJ2-5, with D possibly matching TRBD2 (5 bases). Trimming removed 6 bases from V and 5 bases from J, with 13 bases in between. The CDR3 runs to 13 residues. CDR1 and CDR2 (germline): MNHNS, SASEGT.

The chain uses TRBV4-1 and TRBJ2-2, with TRBD2 matching over 10 bases. The CDR3 is 16 amino acids. Per germline, CDR1 MGHRA and CDR2 YSYEKL. Trimming removed 2 bases from V and 5 bases from J; junction bases left unmatched: 5. The CDR3 sequence is CASSQQRGGLTGELFF. Here the CDR3 DNA reads TGCGCCAGCAGCCAACAGCGGGGGGGCCTGACCGGGGAGCTGTTTTTT.

The chain carries TRBV5-1 and TRBJ2-2; weak D call: TRBD1 (5 bases). This CDR3 is built from 15 residues. Per the germline V gene, CDR1 is SGHRS and CDR2 is YFSETQ. Trimming took 6 bases from V and 0 from J, leaving 12 bases between them. The DNA of the CDR3 is TGCGCCAGCAAACAGGACGAATCGAACACCGGGGAGCTGTTTTTT. Its translation: CASKQDESNTGELFF. The full variable domain, with the rest looked up from reference TRBV5-1 and TRBJ2-2, is KAGVTQTPRYLIKTRGQQVTLSCSPISGHRSVSWYQQTPGQGLQFLFEYFSETQRNKGNFPGRFSGRQFSNSRSEMNVSTLELGDSALYLCASKQDESNTGELFFGEGSRLTVL.

In its sample, this clonotype was seen a few times. This rearrangement joins TRBV12-3 or TRBV12-4 to TRBJ2-1; 9 bases match TRBD1. Trimming cost V 3 bases and J 8 bases; bases outside gene matches: 8. The CDR3 extends over 15 amino acids. The CDR3 DNA reads as TGTGCCAGCAGTTTTGAAGGGACAGGGAGTGATGAGCAGTTCTTC. Translating gives CASSFEGTGSDEQFF.

This clonotype was observed a few times. V usage is TRBV10-3 and J usage is TRBJ2-3; D ambiguous. Trimming shortened V by 3 bases and J by 3 bases, and 19 bases separated the two germline ends. CDR1 and CDR2 (germline): ENHRY, SYGVKD. The CDR3 consists of 17 residues. The CDR3 nucleotides read TGTGCCATCAGTGATCCGAAGAGTCTAGGAAGGACAGATACGCAGTATTTT. This translates into CAISDPKSLGRTDTQYF.

This clonotype was picked up a small number of times. The rearrangement links TRBV6-5 to TRBJ2-7, with D possibly TRBD1 on 6 matching bases. The CDR3 is made up of 14 amino acids. Looked up from germline, CDR1 is MNHEY and CDR2 is SVGAGI. Trimming cost V 4 bases and J 3 bases, with 13 bases left between them. This CDR3 reads CASSSAQDSYEQYF. CDR3 nucleotide sequence: TGTGCCAGCAGTTCGGCCCAGGACAGCTACGAGCAGTACTTC.

This clonotype was counted a few times. This chain uses TRBV5-5 with TRBJ1-5; weak D call: TRBD1 (6 bases). The V end was cut by 3 bases, the J end by 2 bases, with 9 bases between. Germline loops: CDR1 SGHKS, CDR2 YYEKEE (reference sequence). The CDR3 is 14 amino acids. CDR3 in amino acids: CASSWGHRNQPQHF. The CDR3 nucleotides read TGTGCCAGCAGCTGGGGACACCGCAATCAGCCCCAGCATTTT.

The chain joins TRBV5-1 to TRBJ2-4; 8 nucleotides match TRBD1. The germline V gene encodes CDR1 SGHRS and CDR2 YFSETQ. The CDR3 length is 15 residues. V shed 0 bases and J 8 bases; nucleotides not matched to a gene: 7. In DNA, the CDR3 is TGCGCCAGCAGCTTGGACCGGACAGGGACAGACATTCAGTACTTC. It translates to CASSLDRTGTDIQYF.

This clonotype occurred a few times. CDR3 bases: TGCGCCAGCAGCCAAGACCGGGACAGGGGCACAGATACGCAGTATTTT. Translating gives CASSQDRDRGTDTQYF. The rearrangement joins TRBV4-1 to TRBJ2-3, with 9 bases lining up with TRBD1. The germline CDR1 and CDR2 sequences are MGHRA and YSYEKL. CDR3 size: 16 residues. V shed 0 bases and J 1 base; nucleotides not matched to a gene: 2.

The chain uses TRBV5-4 and TRBJ2-7; 7 positions agree with TRBD2. The length of the CDR3 is 13 residues. The V and J ends lost 7 bases and 4 bases, in that order; junction bases with no gene match: 8. Germline-derived CDR1 and CDR2 are SGHNT and YYREEE (reference sequence). The CDR3 region is CASAWGLSYEQYF. Written as DNA, the CDR3 is TGTGCCAGCGCCTGGGGACTATCTTACGAGCAGTACTTC.

V gene TRBV5-1 combines with J gene TRBJ2-3; maybe TRBD2 (6 bases). Germline assignment: CDR1 SGHRS and CDR2 YFSETQ. The CDR3 contains 15 residues. The V gene lost 0 bases and the J gene lost 2 bases, with 10 bases spanning the gap. CDR3 region: CASSLVADPTDTQYF. The CDR3 DNA sequence: TGCGCCAGCAGCTTGGTAGCGGACCCCACAGATACGCAGTATTTT.

J is TRBJ2-3 and V is TRBV28, with TRBD2 matching 8 bases. In germline, CDR1 is MDHEN, CDR2 SYDVKM. The CDR3 runs 18 residues. V lost 1 base and J lost 1; bases outside the gene matches: 10. CDR3 DNA sequence: TGTGCCAGCAGTTTATCCATCCTCGGCGGGGGGCGCACAGATACGCAGTATTTT. Translating it yields CASSLSILGGGRTDTQYF.

The rearrangement joins TRBV6-5 to TRBJ2-5; no clear D gene. Per germline, CDR1 MNHEY and CDR2 SVGAGI. The CDR3 loop spans 14 amino acids. Trimming cost V 2 bases and J 5 bases, with 12 bases left between them. For the CDR3, the DNA is TGTGCCAGCAGTTACAGTCGGGTTGGGGAGACCCAGTACTTC. Encoded protein: CASSYSRVGETQYF.

This sequence joins TRBV2 and TRBJ2-2, with D tentatively TRBD1 (5 bases). Trimming cost V 2 bases and J 7 bases, with 14 bases left between them. The CDR3 has 15 residues. Germline assignment: CDR1 SNHLY and CDR2 FYNNEI. CDR3 DNA: TGTGCCAGCAGTGAACCCCAAGACAGTCGCGGGGAGCTGTTTTTT. It encodes CASSEPQDSRGELFF.

There are a few counts of this clonotype. The chain joins TRBV12-3 or TRBV12-4 to TRBJ1-1; D gene uncertain. V lost 1 base to trimming and J lost 4 bases, with 10 bases between them. The CDR3 is made up of 14 amino acids. The CDR3 reads CASSLEGRPTEAFF. As DNA, the CDR3 is TGTGCCAGCAGTTTAGAGGGCAGGCCCACTGAAGCTTTCTTT.

The chain joins TRBV24-1 to TRBJ2-1; tentatively, D is TRBD1 (6 bases). The CDR3 loop spans 15 amino acids. Trimming removed 5 bases at V and 4 bases at J, with 14 bases between. In germline, CDR1 is KGHDR, CDR2 SFDVKD. The CDR3: CATSVRTENYNEQFF. The CDR3 region has the DNA TGTGCCACCAGTGTTCGGACAGAAAATTACAATGAGCAGTTCTTC.

This clonotype was detected a few times. This chain joins TRBV5-1 and TRBJ2-1; a weak D match, TRBD2 (5 bases). This CDR3 contains 14 residues. Trimming stripped 3 bases from V and 7 bases from J, with 14 bases between. Germline lookup yields CDR1 SGHRS and CDR2 YFSETQ. CDR3 region: CASSSGPPGNEQFF. CDR3 nucleotide sequence: TGCGCCAGCAGCTCGGGTCCCCCGGGGAATGAGCAGTTCTTC.

There are a few counts of this clonotype. The rearrangement uses TRBV12-3 or TRBV12-4 and TRBJ1-1; the D gene is possibly TRBD1 (5 bases). Trimming took off 10 bases at V and 4 bases at J, with 25 bases between the two ends. The CDR3 loop spans 16 amino acids. The CDR3 DNA is TGTGCCACCCTTAGGAAGGGGACCGCGCGGCCCACTGAAGCTTTCTTT. It specifies CATLRKGTARPTEAFF.

This clonotype was counted a few times. The V call is TRBV24-1, the J call TRBJ2-4, with D perhaps matching TRBD1 (5 bases). Between the trimmed V and J ends, which lost 2 bases and 2 bases, there was a span of 15 bases. The CDR3 consists of 17 residues. Looked up from germline, CDR1 is KGHDR and CDR2 is SFDVKD. Here the CDR3 DNA reads TGTGCCACCAGTGATTCCCTGACAGTTAAGACCAAAAACATTCAGTACTTC. Amino acids: CATSDSLTVKTKNIQYF.

The chain combines TRBV12-3 or TRBV12-4 with TRBJ2-5; D remains unclear. The CDR3 has 12 residues. V was pared by 7 bases and J by 5 bases, with 11 bases between. DNA for the CDR3: TGTGCCAGCACCGGGCATCGGGAGACCCAGTACTTC. It is translated as CASTGHRETQYF.

This clonotype was counted at least ten times. Here the CDR3 DNA reads TGTGCCAGCAGTACAGGTGGTAACTATGGCTACACCTTC. Its protein product is CASSTGGNYGYTF. The chain recombines TRBV6-5 with TRBJ1-2; D might be TRBD1 (5 bases). The CDR3 sequence is 13 residues long. Germline values: CDR1 MNHEY, CDR2 SVGAGI. V lost 5 bases and J 1 base, leaving 8 bases between the germline ends.

J is TRBJ2-6 and V is TRBV6-1; tentative D call: TRBD2 (5 bases). V gave up 8 bases and J gave up 0 bases, with 17 bases separating them. This CDR3 contains 17 residues. Germline CDR1 and CDR2: MNHNS and SASEGT. The DNA for the CDR3 is TGTGCCAGCTGGGCCTTCGGGGTAGGCTCTGGGGCCAACGTCCTGACTTTC. Translation: CASWAFGVGSGANVLTF.

This clonotype was observed a few times. The chain has TRBV12-3 or TRBV12-4 and TRBJ2-3, with 9 bases fitting TRBD2. V gave up 3 bases and J gave up 4 bases; unmatched junction bases: 5. The CDR3 is 15 amino acids. CDR3 loop: CASSFLSGSADTQYF. The CDR3 DNA is TGTGCCAGCAGTTTTCTTAGCGGGAGCGCAGATACGCAGTATTTT.

This clonotype was seen a handful of times. The chain has TRBV9 and TRBJ2-3; tentatively, D is TRBD2 (6 bases). The CDR3 has 18 amino acids. Germline values: CDR1 SGDLS, CDR2 YYNGEE. V gave up 0 bases and J gave up 2 bases, with 19 bases separating them. The CDR3 region is CASSVAVKRTTFTDTQYF. The CDR3 DNA sequence: TGTGCCAGCAGCGTAGCGGTGAAGAGGACTACTTTCACAGATACGCAGTATTTT. The full variable domain, in which reference TRBV9 and TRBJ2-3 provide the parts outside the CDR3, is DSGVTQTPKHLITATGQRVTLRCSPRSGDLSVYWYQQSLDQGLQFLIQYYNGEERAKGNILERFSAQQFPDLHSELNLSSLELGDSALYFCASSVAVKRTTFTDTQYFGPGTRLTVL.

This clonotype was counted a few times. V gene TRBV20-1 combines with J gene TRBJ2-5, with D perhaps TRBD1 (6 bases). V dropped 0 bases and J dropped 0 bases, with 14 bases sitting between them. This CDR3 has 16 residues. The germline CDR1 and CDR2 sequences are DFQATT and SNEGSKA (reference sequence). This CDR3 is CSARDRQRGNQETQYF. CDR3 nucleotides: TGCAGTGCTAGAGATCGCCAGAGGGGGAACCAAGAGACCCAGTACTTC.

The V gene is TRBV20-1, the J gene TRBJ2-7, with 8 positions matching TRBD2. Germline CDR1 and CDR2: DFQATT and SNEGSKA (reference sequence). The CDR3 contains 13 residues. V was pared by 7 bases and J by 3 bases, with 8 bases of the junction left unmatched. The CDR3 DNA follows: TGCAGTGTTCCGGGGGGGACCAACTACGAGCAGTACTTC. Protein product: CSVPGGTNYEQYF.